One and the same sample provided the 17 T cell receptor beta chains below, sequenced in a study of cytomegalovirus exposure and HLA in healthy donors. PCR was performed using 60 Vbeta and 13 Jbeta primers. The method was immunoSEQ multiplex PCR; TCRdb's version includes in-frame clones alone and lacks a portion of them. The sample holds about 97,000 clones, approximately 75% seen once. The sequenced material came from PBMCs. The receptors shown here come from a woman aged 40-49 years in good health and CMV-seronegative.

The chain carries TRBV13 and TRBJ2-7, with TRBD1 matching over 7 bases. V trimming: 5 bases; J trimming: 0 bases; junction bases outside the gene matches: 4. CDR3 length: 14 residues. The germline V gene has CDR1 PRHDT and CDR2 FYEKMQ (reference sequence). CDR3 bases: TGTGCCAGCAGCATCCGGGACAGCTCCTACGAGCAGTACTTC. Amino acid sequence: CASSIRDSSYEQYF.

The chain has TRBV10-1 and TRBJ2-4; the D is unclear. Trimming took 6 bases from V and 0 from J, leaving 12 bases between them. The CDR3 covers 15 residues. From germline, CDR1 is WNHNN and CDR2 SYGVQD (reference sequence). CDR3 sequence reads: CASRSVPEAKNIQYF. For the CDR3, the DNA is TGCGCCAGCAGGTCGGTTCCTGAAGCCAAAAACATTCAGTACTTC.

The gene calls are TRBV5-1 and TRBJ1-4, with 10 bases fitting TRBD1. Losses at the gene ends were 0 bases for V and 9 bases for J; bases not matched to a gene: 8. Germline values: CDR1 SGHRS, CDR2 YFSETQ. The CDR3 loop spans 16 amino acids. For the CDR3, the DNA is TGCGCCAGCAGCTTGGGGTCGGACAGGGGGAGACAAAAACTGTTTTTT. Protein sequence: CASSLGSDRGRQKLFF.

The gene calls are TRBV19 and TRBJ1-4, with 8 bases aligning to TRBD1. CDR1 LNHDA and CDR2 SQIVND come from the germline V gene (reference sequence). V dropped 5 bases and J dropped 6; count of bases not matched to a gene: 5. The CDR3 length is 14 residues. The CDR3 DNA sequence: TGTGCCAGTAGTGCGGGGACAGGATATGAAAAACTGTTTTTT. The encoded protein is CASSAGTGYEKLFF.

The V gene is TRBV7-2, the J gene TRBJ1-2, with no clear D. The germline gives CDR1 SGHTA, CDR2 FQGNSA. Between the trimmed V and J ends, which lost 7 bases and 4 bases, there was a span of 19 bases. This CDR3 has 15 amino acids. The CDR3: CASNPTGSNFYGYTF. The CDR3 bases are TGTGCCAGCAACCCGACCGGGAGCAACTTCTATGGCTACACCTTC.

V usage is TRBV30 and J usage is TRBJ2-3; the D gene is possibly TRBD1 (5 bases). The CDR3 covers 14 residues. Germline loops: CDR1 GTSNPN, CDR2 SVGIG (reference sequence). The V and J ends lost 0 bases and 0 bases respectively, with 7 bases between them. CDR3 DNA: TGTGCCTGGAGTGTACAGGCTAGCACAGATACGCAGTATTTT. Amino acid sequence: CAWSVQASTDTQYF.

J is TRBJ2-3 and V is TRBV2; 7 nucleotides agree with TRBD2. Trimming took 6 bases from V and 5 from J; bases not matched to a gene: 11. The CDR3 runs to 15 residues. Germline values: CDR1 SNHLY, CDR2 FYNNEI. In nucleotides, the CDR3 is TGTGCCAGCAGCTTTCTAGCGGACCTGGGAGATACGCAGTATTTT. It specifies CASSFLADLGDTQYF.

This rearrangement joins TRBV10-1 to TRBJ2-2; no clear D. The CDR3 has 13 amino acids. V lost 5 bases, J lost 1 base, and 5 bases lay in between. Looked up from germline, CDR1 is WNHNN and CDR2 is SYGVQD (reference sequence). CDR3 protein: CASSFMNTGELFF. Written as DNA, the CDR3 is TGCGCCAGCAGTTTCATGAACACCGGGGAGCTGTTTTTT.

This clone has only one observation. The genes are TRBV13 and TRBJ1-1, with D hard to call. CDR1 is PRHDT and CDR2 is FYEKMQ in the germline V gene (reference sequence). The length of the CDR3 is 18 residues. V was pared by 3 bases and J by 1 base, with 21 bases between. The DNA for the CDR3 is TGTGCCAGCAGCTTTAGTGTTTCCTACTATGACCGGAACACTGAAGCTTTCTTT. Encoded protein: CASSFSVSYYDRNTEAFF.

The chain joins TRBV19 to TRBJ1-5; D remains ambiguous. V dropped 8 bases and J dropped 4 bases, with 12 bases sitting between them. Per the germline V gene, CDR1 is LNHDA and CDR2 is SQIVND (reference sequence). The CDR3 is 13 residues long. In DNA form, the CDR3 reads TGTGCCAGTGCGAGGGCAATAAATCAGCCCCAGCATTTT. Protein: CASARAINQPQHF.

The sample holds a few counts of this clone. The chain carries TRBV28 and TRBJ2-3; TRBD2 aligns across 8 bases. The CDR3 has 15 amino acids. V lost 5 bases to trimming and J lost 4 bases; unmatched junction nucleotides: 8. Germline V gives CDR1 MDHEN, CDR2 SYDVKM. The CDR3 reads CASSPPTGGPDTQYF. The CDR3 DNA reads as TGTGCCAGCAGTCCCCCAACGGGAGGGCCAGATACGCAGTATTTT.

V gene TRBV29-1 combines with J gene TRBJ1-2; 9 bases map to TRBD1. V shed 6 bases, J shed 6 bases, and the junction held 2 bases outside the gene matches. Looked up from germline, CDR1 is SQVTM and CDR2 is ANQGSEA. The CDR3 covers 11 residues. In DNA, the CDR3 is TGCAGCGTAGGGACAGGGAATGGCTACACCTTC. As protein: CSVGTGNGYTF.

This clone was seen more than once but under ten times. The rearrangement uses TRBV27 and TRBJ2-5; TRBD2 agrees at 9 bases. This CDR3 spans 15 amino acids. J was trimmed by 3 bases and V by 3 bases; bases with no gene match: 5. Per the germline V gene, CDR1 is MNHEY and CDR2 is SMNVEV (reference sequence). DNA of the CDR3: TGTGCCAGCAGTTTTGGGCGGGGGGGGGAAGAGACCCAGTACTTC. It is translated as CASSFGRGGEETQYF.

This chain links TRBV5-6 with TRBJ1-2; possibly TRBD1 for D (6 bases). Trimming cost V 0 bases and J 8 bases, with 11 bases left between them. The CDR3 is 13 amino acids. In germline, CDR1 is SGHDT, CDR2 YYEEEE. The CDR3 sequence is CASSLDRVRGYTF. CDR3 nucleotide sequence: TGTGCCAGCAGCTTGGACAGGGTACGGGGCTACACCTTC. Based on the CDR3 plus reference TRBV5-6 and TRBJ1-2, the full variable domain is DAGVTQSPTHLIKTRGQQVTLRCSPKSGHDTVSWYQQALGQGPQFIFQYYEEEERQRGNFPDRFSGHQFPNYSSELNVNALLLGDSALYLCASSLDRVRGYTFGSGTRLTVV.

This chain links TRBV20-1 with TRBJ2-5; possible D gene TRBD1, 6 bases. This CDR3 has 11 amino acids. Germline CDR1 and CDR2: DFQATT and SNEGSKA (reference sequence). V was clipped by 5 bases and J by 3 bases, with 7 bases between them. Here the CDR3 reads CSAHREETQYF. CDR3 coding DNA: TGCAGTGCTCACAGGGAAGAGACCCAGTACTTC.

The chain combines TRBV7-9 with TRBJ2-1, with D maybe TRBD1 (5 bases). The CDR3 consists of 14 residues. CDR1 and CDR2 from the germline V gene are SEHNR and FQNEAQ (reference sequence). Trimming cost V 8 bases and J 5 bases, with 16 bases left between them. The CDR3 loop is CASPTPDTHNEQFF. CDR3 nucleotides: TGTGCCAGCCCAACCCCGGACACCCACAATGAGCAGTTCTTC.

This clone turned up a few times. The J gene is TRBJ2-5, the V gene TRBV6-1; 12 bases align to TRBD2. The CDR3 consists of 16 residues. The J segment lost 5 bases and the V segment lost 2 bases, leaving 6 bases of the junction unmatched. Germline-derived CDR1 and CDR2 are MNHNS and SASEGT. The CDR3 protein is CASSELAGGRTETQYF. The DNA for the CDR3 is TGTGCCAGCAGTGAACTAGCGGGAGGGCGGACGGAGACCCAGTACTTC.